This record looks at one T cell receptor beta chain sequence and its context. Its specificity is not known. Trimming stripped 4 bases from V and 6 bases from J, with 13 bases between. Per germline, CDR1 MNHEY and CDR2 SMNVEV (reference sequence). The CDR3 is made up of 14 amino acids. The data originate from a study of siplizumab effects on memory and regulatory T cells. Regarding the study as a whole: Alloreactive sequences traceable to unstimulated CD4+ memory cells declined significantly under siplizumab. There was no confirmation of the suppressive function of proliferating Tregs from siplizumab cultures.

Around 100,000 TCR templates per sample were assayed. Assay used: immunoSEQ multiplex PCR; TCRdb lists only in-frame clones, some missing. Of over 70,000 clones listed, 85% to 95% are singletons. Sequencing input: CD8+ T cells sorted from blood. The TCR originated in a human donor in good health. The chain employs TRBV27 and TRBJ2-1; D is unclear. DNA for the CDR3: TGTGCCAGCAGTTCTGGGCTAGAACTCAATGAGCAGTTCTTC. Translation: CASSSGLELNEQFF.